One TCR beta chain is described in this entry. The data were obtained in a study of CD8 T cells in Susac syndrome. Reverse transcription of roughly 0.45 to 1 ug RNA used random hexamers. Using its own MiXCR run on the immunoSEQ multiplex PCR reads, TCRdb lists one record per CDR3 protein. The sample lists 25,000 to 30,000 distinct CDR3 sequences; 94% were seen once. CDR1 is DFQATT, CDR2 SNEGSKA, per germline (reference sequence). The CDR3 has 15 amino acids. V was clipped by 6 bases and J by 4 bases, with 21 bases between them. The chain recombines TRBV20-1 with TRBJ1-2, with D perhaps TRBD1 (6 bases). Sequences were obtained from CD8+ T cells from PBMCs. The sequence was obtained from a human donor in good health. The CDR3 reads CSATSAGAEGYGYTF. The CDR3 nucleotides are TGCAGTGCAACCTCGGCGGGGGCGGAAGGCTATGGCTACACCTTC.